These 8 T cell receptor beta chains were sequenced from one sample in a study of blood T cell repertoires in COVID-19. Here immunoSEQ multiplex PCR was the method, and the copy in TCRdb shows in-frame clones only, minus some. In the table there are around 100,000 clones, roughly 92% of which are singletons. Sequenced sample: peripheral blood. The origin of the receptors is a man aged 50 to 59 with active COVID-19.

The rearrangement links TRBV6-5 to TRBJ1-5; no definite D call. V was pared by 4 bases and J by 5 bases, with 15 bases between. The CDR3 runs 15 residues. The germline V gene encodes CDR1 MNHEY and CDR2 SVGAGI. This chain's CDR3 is CASSSSSPVDQPQHF. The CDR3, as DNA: TGTGCCAGCAGTTCCTCCTCCCCGGTGGATCAGCCCCAGCATTTT.

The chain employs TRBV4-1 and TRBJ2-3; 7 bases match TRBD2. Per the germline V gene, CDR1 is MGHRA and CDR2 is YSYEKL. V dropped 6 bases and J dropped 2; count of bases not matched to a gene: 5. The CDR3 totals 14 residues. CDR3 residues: CASSLGTNTDTQYF. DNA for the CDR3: TGCGCCAGCAGTCTGGGGACTAACACAGATACGCAGTATTTT.

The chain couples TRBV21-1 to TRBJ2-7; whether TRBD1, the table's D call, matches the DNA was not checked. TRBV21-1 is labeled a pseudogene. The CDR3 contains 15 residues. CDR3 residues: CASSIRDRQPGEQYV. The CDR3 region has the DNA TGTGCCAGCAGCATCCGGGACAGGCAACCCGGGGAGCAGTACGTC.

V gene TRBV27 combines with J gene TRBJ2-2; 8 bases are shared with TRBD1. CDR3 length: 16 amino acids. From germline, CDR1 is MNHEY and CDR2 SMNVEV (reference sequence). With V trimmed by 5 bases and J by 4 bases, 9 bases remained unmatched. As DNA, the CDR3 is TGTGCCAGCAGTCCTAGGCAGGGGGCGGTCACCGGGGAGCTGTTTTTT. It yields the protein CASSPRQGAVTGELFF.

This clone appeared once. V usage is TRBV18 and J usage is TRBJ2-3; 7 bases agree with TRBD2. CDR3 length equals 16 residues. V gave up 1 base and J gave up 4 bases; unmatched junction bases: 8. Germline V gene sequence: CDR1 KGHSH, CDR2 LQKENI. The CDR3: CASSPRSRAGADTQYF. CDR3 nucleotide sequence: TGTGCCAGCTCACCACGGTCGCGCGCGGGGGCAGATACGCAGTATTTT. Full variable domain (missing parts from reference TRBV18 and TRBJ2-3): NAGVMQNPRHLVRRRGQEARLRCSPMKGHSHVYWYRQLPEEGLKFMVYLQKENIIDESGMPKERFSAEFPKEGPSILRIQQVVRGDSAAYFCASSPRSRAGADTQYFGPGTRLTVL.

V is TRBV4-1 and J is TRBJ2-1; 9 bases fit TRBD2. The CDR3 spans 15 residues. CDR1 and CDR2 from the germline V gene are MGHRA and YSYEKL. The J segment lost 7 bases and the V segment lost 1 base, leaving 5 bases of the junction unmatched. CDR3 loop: CASSQVIAGVNEQFF. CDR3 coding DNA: TGCGCCAGCAGCCAAGTAATAGCGGGGGTAAATGAGCAGTTCTTC.

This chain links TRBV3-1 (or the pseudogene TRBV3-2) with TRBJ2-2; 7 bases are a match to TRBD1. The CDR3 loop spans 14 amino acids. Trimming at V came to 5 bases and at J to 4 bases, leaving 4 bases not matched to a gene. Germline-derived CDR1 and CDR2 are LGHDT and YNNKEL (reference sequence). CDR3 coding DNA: TGTGCCAGCAGCGCGACAGGGACCACCGGGGAGCTGTTTTTT. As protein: CASSATGTTGELFF.

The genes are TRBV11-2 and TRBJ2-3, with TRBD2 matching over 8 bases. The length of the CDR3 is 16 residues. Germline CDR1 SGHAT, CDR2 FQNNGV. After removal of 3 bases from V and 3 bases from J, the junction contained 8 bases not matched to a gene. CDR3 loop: CASSFSGGLRTDTQYF. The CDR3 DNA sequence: TGTGCCAGCAGCTTTTCGGGGGGGCTTAGAACAGATACGCAGTATTTT.